The 24 T cell receptor beta chains given below trace back to one sample, sequenced in a study of T cells after yellow fever vaccination. TCRdb re-called the 5' RACE reads with MiXCR, one entry per CDR3 protein. The sample has some 120,000 distinct CDR3 sequences, 8% to 9.5% seen once; the top ten hold 25%. Sequencing used CD8+ T cells sorted from PBMCs, obtained 45 days after the yellow fever booster vaccination. The receptors come from a man aged 25 to 45 who received the YFV17D yellow fever vaccine.

This chain joins TRBV14 and TRBJ2-3; no reliable D call. The CDR3 has 15 residues. Germline V gene data show CDR1 as SGHDN and CDR2 as FVKESK. The V end was cut by 0 bases, the J end by 4 bases, with 11 bases between. DNA for the CDR3: TGTGCCAGCAGCCAAGACCCAGGTCTTGCAGATACGCAGTATTTT. It codes for CASSQDPGLADTQYF.

This clonotype was seen at least ten times. This sequence joins TRBV7-2 and TRBJ2-7, with 7 bases fitting TRBD1. This CDR3 comprises 14 residues. From germline, CDR1 is SGHTA and CDR2 FQGNSA. The V gene end was trimmed by 1 base and the J gene end by 4 bases; junction bases not matched to a gene: 4. CDR3 nucleotides: TGTGCCAGCAGCTTAGGGGACAGACCTTACGAGCAGTACTTC. This codes for CASSLGDRPYEQYF.

This clonotype occurred many times. V is TRBV7-2 and J is TRBJ2-1; 10 bases match TRBD2. Germline V gene lookup returns CDR1 SGHTA and CDR2 FQGNSA. The CDR3 spans 15 residues. Trimming removed 3 bases from V and 9 bases from J; junction bases left unmatched: 8. This CDR3 is CASSFSAGGQGEQFF. The CDR3 DNA reads TGTGCCAGCAGCTTCTCAGCGGGAGGGCAGGGTGAGCAGTTCTTC.

This clonotype came up many times. CDR3 in amino acids: CASSLSGGPLQQFF. CDR3 coding DNA: TGTGCCAGCAGTTTATCCGGCGGGCCCCTACAACAGTTCTTC. The chain carries TRBV27 and TRBJ2-1; a possible D gene is TRBD2 (5 bases). This CDR3 has 14 amino acids. The germline CDR1 and CDR2 sequences are MNHEY and SMNVEV (reference sequence). The V end was cut by 0 bases, the J end by 13 bases, with 16 bases between.

At least ten counts were recorded for this clonotype. V is TRBV11-2 and J is TRBJ2-7; 9 bases map to TRBD2. This CDR3 comprises 19 residues. Losses at the gene ends were 3 bases for V and 4 bases for J; bases not matched to a gene: 19. The germline CDR1 and CDR2 sequences are SGHAT and FQNNGV. CDR3 residues: CASSLDLAGRGVRGYEQYF. The CDR3 bases are TGTGCCAGCAGCTTGGACCTAGCGGGACGCGGGGTTAGGGGGTACGAGCAGTACTTC.

The sample holds many counts of this clonotype. The rearrangement joins TRBV7-6 to TRBJ2-3; D is perhaps TRBD1 (7 bases). The CDR3 runs 15 residues. Trimming stripped 8 bases from V and 3 bases from J, with 18 bases between. CDR1 SGHVS and CDR2 FNYEAQ come from the germline V gene. The CDR3, as DNA: TGTGCCAGCTCGGAGGGGGACAGTCTGACAGATACGCAGTATTTT. Amino acid sequence: CASSEGDSLTDTQYF.

This clonotype showed up many times. This chain links TRBV2 with TRBJ1-2, with TRBD1 identical over 7 bases. The CDR3 is 10 residues long. Losses at the gene ends were 8 bases for V and 8 bases for J; bases not matched to a gene: 2. CDR1 and CDR2 from the germline V gene are SNHLY and FYNNEI. This CDR3 reads CASLQGGYTF. In nucleotides, the CDR3 is TGTGCCAGCCTACAGGGGGGCTACACCTTC.

This clonotype was observed many times. The chain combines TRBV11-3 with TRBJ2-1, with 8 positions matching TRBD2. This CDR3 region has 15 residues. Germline trimming cut 2 bases from V and 5 bases from J; bases unmatched to any gene: 5. Germline V gene sequence: CDR1 SGHNT, CDR2 YENEEA. The CDR3 sequence is CASSLHPLADNEQFF. CDR3 nucleotides: TGTGCCAGCAGCTTACATCCACTAGCGGACAATGAGCAGTTCTTC.

This clonotype was seen ten or more times. The genes are TRBV29-1 and TRBJ2-1; 13 bases match TRBD2. V trimming: 4 bases; J trimming: 7 bases; junction bases outside the gene matches: 1. Looked up from germline, CDR1 is SQVTM and CDR2 is ANQGSEA. This CDR3 spans 13 amino acids. The CDR3 nucleotides read TGCAGCGTTGGACTAGCGGGAGGTAATGAGCAGTTCTTC. It encodes CSVGLAGGNEQFF.

This clonotype appeared many times. This chain uses TRBV10-3 with TRBJ2-3; D may be TRBD1 or TRBD2 (5 bases each). The CDR3 is made up of 15 amino acids. CDR1 and CDR2 from the germline V gene are ENHRY and SYGVKD. Trimming stripped 0 bases from V and 1 base from J, with 8 bases between. This chain's CDR3 is CAISESRGGTDTQYF. In DNA form, the CDR3 reads TGTGCCATCAGTGAGTCTCGAGGGGGCACAGATACGCAGTATTTT.

Many counts were recorded for this clonotype. The rearrangement uses TRBV27 and TRBJ2-7; 11 nucleotides match TRBD2. Looked up from germline, CDR1 is MNHEY and CDR2 is SMNVEV (reference sequence). This CDR3 comprises 14 residues. V gave up 6 bases and J gave up 5 bases; unmatched junction bases: 6. The chain's CDR3 is CASRVLAGVHEQYF. DNA for the CDR3: TGTGCCAGCAGGGTACTAGCGGGAGTTCACGAGCAGTACTTC.

This clonotype showed up many times. This rearrangement joins TRBV11-2 to TRBJ2-3, with D possibly TRBD1 on 6 matching bases. The CDR3 loop spans 13 amino acids. V lost 5 bases and J lost 6, with 12 bases in between. CDR1 SGHAT and CDR2 FQNNGV come from the germline V gene. The CDR3 DNA is TGTGCCAGCAGCACAGGGTCGGGGGATACGCAGTATTTT. It yields the protein CASSTGSGDTQYF.

This clonotype has more than one count but fewer than ten. This chain uses TRBV28 with TRBJ2-1, with TRBD1 matching over 7 bases. This CDR3 is built from 14 residues. Losses at the gene ends were 2 bases for V and 7 bases for J; bases not matched to a gene: 5. CDR1 and CDR2 (germline): MDHEN, SYDVKM. The CDR3 DNA reads TGTGCCAGCAGTTTAGCTAGCAGGGGGAATGAGCAGTTCTTC. Its protein is CASSLASRGNEQFF.

Many counts were recorded for this clonotype. The rearrangement links TRBV15 to TRBJ2-5; 11 bases are shared with TRBD2. Trimming at V came to 0 bases and at J to 5 bases, leaving 5 bases not matched to a gene. The CDR3 has 16 amino acids. CDR1 and CDR2 from the germline V gene are LNHNV and YYDKDF (reference sequence). The CDR3 loop reads CATSRDRSSGRETQYF. The CDR3, as DNA: TGTGCCACCAGCAGAGATAGGTCTAGCGGGAGGGAGACCCAGTACTTC.

The chain is built from TRBV19 and TRBJ2-2; 7 positions match TRBD2. CDR3 size: 16 residues. V was clipped by 7 bases and J by 1 base; unmatched bases: 9. Germline assignment: CDR1 LNHDA and CDR2 SQIVND (reference sequence). The DNA for the CDR3 is TGTGCCAGTACGGTAGGGGAGGGATTGAACACCGGGGAGCTGTTTTTT. It yields the protein CASTVGEGLNTGELFF.

At least ten counts were recorded for this clonotype. This chain links TRBV28 with TRBJ2-5, with 9 bases lining up with TRBD2. The J segment lost 3 bases and the V segment lost 4 bases, leaving 12 bases of the junction unmatched. The CDR3 has 17 amino acids. Germline V gives CDR1 MDHEN, CDR2 SYDVKM. The CDR3 region is CASSSHVRLADKETQYF. Here the CDR3 DNA reads TGTGCCAGCAGTTCCCATGTAAGACTAGCGGATAAAGAGACCCAGTACTTC.

This clonotype was recorded many times. The gene calls are TRBV5-5 and TRBJ2-1; a weak D match, TRBD2 (6 bases). Trimming pared 6 bases from V and 5 bases from J, leaving 21 bases between. Per germline, CDR1 SGHKS and CDR2 YYEKEE (reference sequence). The CDR3 spans 16 residues. CDR3 in amino acids: CASTPRVVAENNEQFF. The CDR3 DNA is TGTGCCAGCACCCCCCGGGTGGTAGCGGAAAACAATGAGCAGTTCTTC. Together with reference TRBV5-5 and TRBJ2-1, the CDR3 gives the full variable domain: DAGVTQSPTHLIKTRGQQVTLRCSPISGHKSVSWYQQVLGQGPQFIFQYYEKEERGRGNFPDRFSARQFPNYSSELNVNALLLGDSALYLCASTPRVVAENNEQFFGPGTRLTVL.

This clonotype occurred a few times. The V call is TRBV20-1, the J call TRBJ2-1; 11 bases are a match to TRBD2. CDR3 size: 15 residues. V was pared by 6 bases and J by 2 bases, with 6 bases of the junction left unmatched. Germline assignment: CDR1 DFQATT and CDR2 SNEGSKA (reference sequence). The CDR3 protein is CSAQGTSGPYNEQFF. For the CDR3, the DNA is TGCAGTGCCCAGGGGACTAGCGGACCCTACAATGAGCAGTTCTTC.

This clonotype came up many times. This chain connects TRBV4-2 to TRBJ2-7; tentative D call: TRBD2 (5 bases). The ends were cut back, 0 bases at V and 5 bases at J, with 17 bases in the middle. The CDR3 has 16 residues. Germline assignment: CDR1 LGHNA and CDR2 YNFKEQ. CDR3 protein: CASSQDGVGSIDEQYF. Here the CDR3 DNA reads TGTGCCAGCAGCCAAGACGGGGTCGGTAGCATCGACGAGCAGTACTTC.

The sample holds a few counts of this clonotype. The V and J genes are TRBV27 and TRBJ2-1; D might be TRBD2 (5 bases). CDR3 size: 16 residues. CDR1 MNHEY and CDR2 SMNVEV come from the germline V gene (reference sequence). V shed 4 bases and J shed 2 bases, with 15 bases lying between them. The CDR3 loop is CASSSTDYAAYNEQFF. The CDR3 nucleotides are TGTGCCAGCAGTTCCACTGACTACGCCGCCTACAATGAGCAGTTCTTC.

The chain has TRBV2 and TRBJ1-1; D not resolved. Deletions cut 8 bases from V and 6 bases from J, with 13 bases between. CDR1 SNHLY and CDR2 FYNNEI come from the germline V gene. This CDR3 is 12 amino acids long. CDR3 amino acids: CASRSGVPEAFF. CDR3 DNA: TGTGCCAGCCGCAGTGGGGTCCCTGAAGCTTTCTTT. Variable domain in full (rest from reference TRBV2 and TRBJ1-1): EPEVTQTPSHQVTQMGQEVILRCVPISNHLYFYWYRQILGQKVEFLVSFYNNEISEKSEIFDDQFSVERPDGSNFTLKIRSTKLEDSAMYFCASRSGVPEAFFGQGTRLTVV.

This clonotype was observed a handful of times. The rearrangement uses TRBV30 and TRBJ2-1, with a tentative D call TRBD1 (5 bases). CDR3 length: 15 residues. In germline, CDR1 is GTSNPN, CDR2 SVGIG (reference sequence). V gave up 1 base and J gave up 0 bases, with 10 bases separating them. CDR3 in DNA: TGTGCCTGGAGTGAAGGGGCCAGCTCCTACAATGAGCAGTTCTTC. It is translated as CAWSEGASSYNEQFF. Combining the CDR3 with reference TRBV30 and TRBJ2-1 gives the whole variable domain SQTIHQWPATLVQPVGSPLSLECTVEGTSNPNLYWYRQAAGRGLQLLFYSVGIGQISSEVPQNLSASRPQDRQFILSSKKLLLSDSGFYLCAWSEGASSYNEQFFGPGTRLTVL.

The V gene is TRBV5-5, the J gene TRBJ1-5; D unresolved. Per the germline V gene, CDR1 is SGHKS and CDR2 is YYEKEE (reference sequence). Trimming cost V 2 bases and J 0 bases, with 6 bases left between them. CDR3 length: 14 residues. The CDR3 nucleotides are TGTGCCAGCAGCTTTGGGTTTAGCAATCAGCCCCAGCATTTT. It codes for CASSFGFSNQPQHF.

This clonotype was counted many times. The V and J genes are TRBV7-6 and TRBJ2-7; possibly TRBD1 or TRBD2 for D (5 bases each). The CDR3 loop spans 13 amino acids. Germline V gene data show CDR1 as SGHVS and CDR2 as FNYEAQ. Trimming took 8 bases from V and 0 from J, leaving 11 bases between them. DNA for the CDR3: TGTGCCAGCGGGACGGACACCTCCTACGAGCAGTACTTC. Translated, it gives CASGTDTSYEQYF.